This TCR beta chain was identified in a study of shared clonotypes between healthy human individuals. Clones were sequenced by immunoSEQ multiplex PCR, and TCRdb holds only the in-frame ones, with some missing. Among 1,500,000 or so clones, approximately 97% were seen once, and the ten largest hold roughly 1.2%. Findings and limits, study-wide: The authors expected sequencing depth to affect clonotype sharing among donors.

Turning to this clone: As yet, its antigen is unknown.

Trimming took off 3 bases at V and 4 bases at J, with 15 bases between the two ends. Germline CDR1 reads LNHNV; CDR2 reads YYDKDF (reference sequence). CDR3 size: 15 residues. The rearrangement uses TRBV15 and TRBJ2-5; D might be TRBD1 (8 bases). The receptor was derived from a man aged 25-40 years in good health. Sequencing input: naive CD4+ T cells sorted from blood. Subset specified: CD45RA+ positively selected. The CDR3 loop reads CATSRQGAGVETQYF. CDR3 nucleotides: TGTGCCACCAGCAGGCAGGGGGCGGGAGTAGAGACCCAGTACTTC.